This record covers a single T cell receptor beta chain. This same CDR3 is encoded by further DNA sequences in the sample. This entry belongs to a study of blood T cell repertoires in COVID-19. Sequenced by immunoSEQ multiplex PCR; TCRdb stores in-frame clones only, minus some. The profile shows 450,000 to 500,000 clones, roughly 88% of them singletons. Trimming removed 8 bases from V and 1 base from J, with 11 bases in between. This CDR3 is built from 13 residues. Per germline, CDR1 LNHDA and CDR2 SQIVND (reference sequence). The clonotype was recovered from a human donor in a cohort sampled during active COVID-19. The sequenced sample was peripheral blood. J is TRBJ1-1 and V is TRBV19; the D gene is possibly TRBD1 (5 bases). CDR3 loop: CASSRQGNTEAFF. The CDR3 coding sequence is TGTGCCAGTTCGAGGCAGGGGAACACTGAAGCTTTCTTT.